The entry that follows covers one TCR beta chain sequence. The study recruited people aged about 18 to 89 years across around 23 US areas. Donors were grouped by their self-reported clinical history. The data were obtained in a study of blood T cell repertoires in COVID-19. Under the authors' procedure: Estimation of nucleated cell counts relied on the amplification of reference gene primers. Assay used: immunoSEQ multiplex PCR; TCRdb lists only in-frame clones, some missing. From that table come the V and J calls and clone size; the DNA was used to work out D and trimming. The repertoire holds approximately 150,000 clones, with roughly 80% as singletons. V lost 6 bases to trimming and J lost 8 bases; unmatched junction nucleotides: 10. The germline gives CDR1 SGHDN, CDR2 FVKESK. This CDR3 is built from 15 residues.

Sequencing input: PBMCs or T cells enriched from blood (not recorded which). This receptor was identified in a woman in her thirties or forties with acute COVID-19. V usage is TRBV14 and J usage is TRBJ2-1, with 10 positions matching TRBD2. As DNA, the CDR3 is TGTGCCAGCAGTGCTAGCGGGAGTTACCCTCATGAGCAGTTCTTC. Protein: CASSASGSYPHEQFF.